This T cell receptor (beta chain) was recorded in a study of OX40 agonist ivuxolimab in advanced cancers. This CDR3 region has 11 residues. CDR1 DFQATT and CDR2 SNEGSKA come from the germline V gene (reference sequence). Patients were excluded for autoimmune disease history or systemic immunosuppression. Clones were sequenced by immunoSEQ multiplex PCR, and TCRdb holds only the in-frame ones, with some missing. The table has just under 35,000 clones, roughly 90% seen once; the top ten hold 33%. This clonotype was sampled from an adult with an advanced solid tumor such as melanoma, head and neck, liver or kidney cancer. The sequences come from CD4+ or CD8+ T cells sorted from blood, collected in a trial of the OX40 agonist ivuxolimab. The chain combines TRBV20-1 with TRBJ2-5; no clear D. The DNA end is a closer match to TRBJ2-7, so the J assignment may be wrong. The CDR3 sequence: CSVEQTYEQYF. The CDR3 nucleotides are TGCAGTGTTGAACAGACGTACGAGCAGTACTTC.